This record concerns one TCR beta chain sequence. The study excluded patients with uncontrolled infection, other autoimmune disease, pregnancy or lactation. These data originate in a study of T cells in Graves' hyperthyroidism and ophthalmopathy. Amplification of TCR beta CDR3 regions used RNA as the template. The study used the HTBI primer set for a first-round RT-PCR of the TCR CDR3. Each CDR3 protein gets one entry after TCRdb re-called the multiplex PCR reads with MiXCR. The sample lists some 400,000 distinct CDR3 sequences, less than 15% seen once, with under 25% in the top ten. The receptor was derived from a man younger than 40 with Graves' hyperthyroidism that later progressed to Graves' ophthalmopathy. The sequencing sample was made of blood.

CDR3 sequence: CASSLSGTGYEQYF. DNA of the CDR3: TGTGCCAGCAGTTTATCCGGGACAGGGTACGAGCAGTACTTC. The V call is TRBV28, the J call TRBJ2-7; TRBD1 agrees at 9 bases. V shed 1 base, J shed 4 bases, and the junction held 2 bases outside the gene matches. Germline CDR1 reads MDHEN; CDR2 reads SYDVKM. The CDR3 is 14 residues long. The whole variable domain, filled in from reference TRBV28 and TRBJ2-7, reads DVKVTQSSRYLVKRTGEKVFLECVQDMDHENMFWYRQDPGLGLRLIYFSYDVKMKEKGDIPEGYSVSREKKERFSLILESASTNQTSMYLCASSLSGTGYEQYFGPGTRLTVT.